These T cell receptor beta chains were read from a single sample in a study of blood T cell repertoires in COVID-19. Measured with immunoSEQ multiplex PCR; TCRdb has only the in-frame clones, and not every one. The profile covers almost 500,000 clones, with around 85% appearing a single time and under 9.5% taken by the ten largest. Sequenced input: PBMCs or T cells enriched from blood (not recorded which). The receptors stem from a woman aged 60-75 years who had recovered from COVID-19. Both conserved end residues are part of each CDR3. The D gene is left open where the match is weak. The size entry is marked missing in some rows and otherwise reads once, few, many or a size class.

V gene	J gene	clone size	D gene	CDR3 DNA	CDR3 protein
TRBV2	TRBJ1-1	.	.	TGTGCCAGCAGTGGAAGCAGGGCGGGGACTGAAGCTTTCTTT	CASSGSRAGTEAFF
TRBV5-1	TRBJ1-4	once	.	TGCGCCAGCAGCACTGGGGACAAGGCAGAAAAACTGTTTTTT	CASSTGDKAEKLFF
TRBV5-1	TRBJ2-1	.	TRBD1	TGCGCCAGCAGCCCTAGGGGACAGGGGTCAGATGAGCAGTTCTTC	CASSPRGQGSDEQFF
TRBV27	TRBJ2-1	.	TRBD2	TGTGCCAGCAGCCAACTAGCGGGGGGGCTCGATGAGCAGTTCTTC	CASSQLAGGLDEQFF
TRBV4-2	TRBJ2-3	.	.	TGTGCCAGCAGCCAGGGACTCGATACGCAGTATTTT	CASSQGLDTQYF
TRBV19	TRBJ1-5	.	TRBD1	TGTGCCGGAGGGACAGGCAATCAGCCCCAGCATTTT	CAGGTGNQPQHF
TRBV4-2	TRBJ1-1	.	.	TGTGCCAGCAGCCAAGACCCCCGGGGTTCCACTGAAGCTTTCTTT	CASSQDPRGSTEAFF
TRBV18	TRBJ1-1	.	TRBD1	TGTGCCAGCTCACCAATGGGACAGTTTGAAGCTTTCTTT	CASSPMGQFEAFF
TRBV5-1	TRBJ2-1	.	.	TGCGCCAGCAGCGAAATAAGGGGTAGGGATGAGCAGTTCTTC	CASSEIRGRDEQFF
TRBV10-3	TRBJ2-1	.	TRBD1	TGTGCCACTGCCTCGGACAGGGGTTTAAATGAGCAGTTCTTC	CATASDRGLNEQFF
TRBV7-2	TRBJ1-5	.	.	TGTGCCAGCAGTGTACAGCGCAATCAGCCCCAGCATTTT	CASSVQRNQPQHF
TRBV25-1	TRBJ1-6	once	.	TGTGCCAGCAAATCGTGGGCCCGGTCACCCCTCCACTTT	CASKSWARSPLHF
TRBV5-1	TRBJ2-2	once	.	TGCGCCAGCAGCTTGGAATCCCGGGGGGCGGCCAACACCGGGGAGCTGTTTTTT	CASSLESRGAANTGELFF
TRBV4-1	TRBJ2-1	.	TRBD2	TGCGCCAGCAGCCAAGACGCACTAGCGAGGAATGAGCAGTTCTTC	CASSQDALARNEQFF
TRBV3-1/TRBV3-2	TRBJ1-1	.	.	TGTGCCAGCAGCATCGGGGGGAGTGAAGCTTTCTTT	CASSIGGSEAFF
TRBV3-1/TRBV3-2	TRBJ2-6	once	.	TGTGCCAGCAGCCAAGAAGGGGGGGGCTCTGGGGCCAACGTCCTGACTTTC	CASSQEGGGSGANVLTF
TRBV7-2	TRBJ2-3	.	.	TGTGCCAGCAGCTTAGCCAGGGAAAAAGATACGCAGTATTTT	CASSLAREKDTQYF
TRBV7-8	TRBJ1-4	.	.	TGTGCCAGCAGCCCCACCCCAGGTGCTGAAAAACTGTTTTTT	CASSPTPGAEKLFF
TRBV11-2	TRBJ1-5	.	TRBD1	TGTGCCAGCAGCTTCCAACAGGGGAGCAATCAGCCCCAGCATTTT	CASSFQQGSNQPQHF
TRBV30	TRBJ1-6	.	.	TGTGCCTGGGCCCTAACTGACCGGGCCCTTGGAGGGTCACCCCTCCACTTT	CAWALTDRALGGSPLHF
TRBV15	TRBJ1-4	.	TRBD1	TGTGCCACCAGCAGAGATTGGGGACAGGGAAATGAAAAACTGTTTTTT	CATSRDWGQGNEKLFF
TRBV9	TRBJ2-2	.	.	TGTGCCAGCAGCGTAGCAGGGATATACGGGGAGCTGTTTTTT	CASSVAGIYGELFF
TRBV9	TRBJ1-1	.	TRBD1	TGTGCCAGCAGCGCGACAGGGGGTTCGACTTTCTTT	CASSATGGSTFF
TRBV7-9	TRBJ2-7	.	.	TGTGCCAGCAGCCCCCCCCTAACAGTGTACGAGCAGTACTTC	CASSPPLTVYEQYF
TRBV7-2	TRBJ2-2	.	.	TGTGCCAGCAGTTATCAGGGGACGAACACCGGGGAGCTGTTTTTT	CASSYQGTNTGELFF
TRBV9	TRBJ2-1	.	TRBD1	TGTGCCAGCAGCGGGCGCCGGGACAGGGGGCGAAAAGGCAATGAGCAGTTCTTC	CASSGRRDRGRKGNEQFF
TRBV18	TRBJ1-3	.	.	TGTGCCAGCTCACCAGACCAGGGCGCATTCTCTGGAAACACCATATATTTT	CASSPDQGAFSGNTIYF
TRBV2	TRBJ1-6	.	TRBD1	TGTGCCAGCAGCGGCAGGGGGCGGATGGCTAATTCACCCCTCCACTTT	CASSGRGRMANSPLHF
TRBV2	TRBJ1-5	.	.	TGTGCCAGCAGTGAAGCCGAGTTGAGGAAGCCCCAGCATTTT	CASSEAELRKPQHF
TRBV29-1	TRBJ1-2	.	.	TGCAGCGTTGAAAGGGTTCAGGGCGTGGGTAATGGCTACACCTTC	CSVERVQGVGNGYTF
TRBV3-1/TRBV3-2	TRBJ2-4	once	TRBD2	TGTGCCAGCAGCCGAGGGACTAGCGGGGGGAACATTCAGTACTTC	CASSRGTSGGNIQYF
TRBV7-2	TRBJ1-5	.	TRBD1	TGTGCCAGCAGCTCACAGGGGGCAGGGCAGCCCCAGCATTTT	CASSSQGAGQPQHF
TRBV29-1	TRBJ1-4	.	.	TGCAGCGTTGAGGGCAGGGGTAATGAAAAACTGTTTTTT	CSVEGRGNEKLFF
TRBV7-9	TRBJ2-3	.	.	TGTGCCAGCAGCTTTGGACAGAGCACAGATACGCAGTATTTT	CASSFGQSTDTQYF
TRBV2	TRBJ2-2	.	.	TGTGCCAGCAACCTACAAGGGGGCACCGGGGAGCTGTTTTTT	CASNLQGGTGELFF
TRBV13	TRBJ2-4	.	.	TGTGCCAGCAGCTTAGGAGGGGGAGGGAACATTCAGTACTTC	CASSLGGGGNIQYF
TRBV29-1	TRBJ1-1	.	.	TGCAGCGTTGTGTATTCCCAAGCTTTCTTT	CSVVYSQAFF
TRBV19	TRBJ1-6	.	TRBD1	TGTGCCAGTAGTACTCCGGGACAGCATTCACCCCTCCACTTT	CASSTPGQHSPLHF
TRBV11-2	TRBJ1-2	.	.	TGTGCCAGCAGCTTAGTGCCCACGGCGTACAAACTAGCTAACTATGGCTACACCTTC	CASSLVPTAYKLANYGYTF
TRBV4-1	TRBJ2-2	.	.	TGCGCCAGCAGCCAATGGTTTTGGGACACAAACACCGGGGAGCTGTTTTTT	CASSQWFWDTNTGELFF